This T cell receptor beta chain was retrieved from a study of T-cell memory formation after mild COVID-19. Notes on the study in general: Later expanders leaned CD4+, whereas day 15 to 85 contracting clones were balanced CD4/CD8. The SARS-CoV-2 specificity of second-wave clones reaching peak at day 37 remained unverified. Detection of some responders pre-infection suggested pre-existing cross-reactive memory T cells participated.

This CDR3 spans 13 amino acids. Germline V gene data show CDR1 as MGHRA and CDR2 as YSYEKL. The V segment lost 1 base and the J segment 10 bases; nucleotides outside the gene matches: 4. This clonotype has a single count. The antigen remains unidentified. With constant-segment primers, 5'RACE yielded cDNA libraries of TCR alpha and TCR beta that carried sample barcodes and UMIs. TCRdb re-analysed the 5' RACE reads in MiXCR, keeping a single row per CDR3 protein. This sample has about 560,000 distinct CDR3 sequences, with 17% found just once. The sequenced sample was PBMCs or a T cell subset sorted from them (not recorded which). The TCR comes from an adult woman who had mild COVID-19 (a few samples of this study predate the infection). Cell type and time point are not known. The chain uses TRBV4-1 and TRBJ2-1; 7 nucleotides line up with TRBD2. The CDR3 nucleotides are TGCGCCAGCAGCCAAGCCGGGGGACTAGAGCAGTTCTTC. Translating it yields CASSQAGGLEQFF.